The 4 T cell receptor beta chains below come from one sample, sequenced in a study of monozygotic twins with inflammatory bowel disease. TCRdb reprocessed the 5' RACE reads, with one entry per CDR3 protein and no DNA. This table holds about 350,000 distinct CDR3 sequences. Sequences were obtained from blood. These receptors were collected from a human donor with ulcerative colitis or Crohn's disease, or a healthy co-twin of an affected twin (not recorded which).

This CDR3 reads CASSLNGAEAFF. This chain links TRBV5-1 with TRBJ1-1. There are 12 residues in the CDR3. CDR1 and CDR2 from the germline V gene are SGHRS and YFSETQ.

The chain links TRBV4-1 to TRBJ2-3; no DNA is available, so the TRBD2 call from TCRdb remains unchecked. This CDR3 region has 17 residues. Germline lookup yields CDR1 MGHRA and CDR2 YSYEKL. The CDR3 sequence: CASTLEGLAVRTDTQYF.

The chain has TRBV20-1 and TRBJ2-4; the D call from TCRdb, TRBD1, cannot be confirmed without DNA. The CDR3 is made up of 12 amino acids. The V gene's germline CDR1 is DFQATT and CDR2 SNEGSKA (reference sequence). CDR3 residues: CSAGVGENIQYF.

This chain uses TRBV12-3 or TRBV12-4 with TRBJ1-2. This CDR3 is built from 13 residues. The chain's CDR3 is CASSLEVYYGYTF.